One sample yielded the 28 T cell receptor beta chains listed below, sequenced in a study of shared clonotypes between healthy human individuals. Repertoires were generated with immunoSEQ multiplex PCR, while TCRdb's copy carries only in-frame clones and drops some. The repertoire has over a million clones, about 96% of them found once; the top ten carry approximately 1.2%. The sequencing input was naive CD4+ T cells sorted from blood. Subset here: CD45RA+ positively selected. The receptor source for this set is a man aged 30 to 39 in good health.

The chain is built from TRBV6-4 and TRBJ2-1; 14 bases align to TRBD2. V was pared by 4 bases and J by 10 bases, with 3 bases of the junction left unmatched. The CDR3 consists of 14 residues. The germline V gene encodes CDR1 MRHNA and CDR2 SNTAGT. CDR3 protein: CASSVGTSGREQFF. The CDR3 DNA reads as TGTGCCAGCAGTGTCGGGACTAGCGGGAGAGAGCAGTTCTTC.

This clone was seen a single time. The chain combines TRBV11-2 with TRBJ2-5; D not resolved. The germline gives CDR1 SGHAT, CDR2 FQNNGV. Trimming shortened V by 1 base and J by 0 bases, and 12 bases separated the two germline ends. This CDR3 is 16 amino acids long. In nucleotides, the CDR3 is TGTGCCAGCAGCTTAGTAGGGTTCTCGTACCAAGAGACCCAGTACTTC. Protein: CASSLVGFSYQETQYF.

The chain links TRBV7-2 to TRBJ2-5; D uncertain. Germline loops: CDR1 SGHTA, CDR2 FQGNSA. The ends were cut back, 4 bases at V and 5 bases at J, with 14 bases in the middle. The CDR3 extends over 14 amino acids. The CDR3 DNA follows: TGTGCCAGCAGCTCTTGGGCTCTAAGGGAGACCCAGTACTTC. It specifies CASSSWALRETQYF.

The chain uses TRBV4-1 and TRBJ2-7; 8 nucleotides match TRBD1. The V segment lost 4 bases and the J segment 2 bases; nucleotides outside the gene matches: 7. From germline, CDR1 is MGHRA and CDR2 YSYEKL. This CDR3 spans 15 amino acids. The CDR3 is CASSPAGGLTYEQYF. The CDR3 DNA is TGCGCCAGCAGCCCAGCAGGGGGCTTGACCTACGAGCAGTACTTC.

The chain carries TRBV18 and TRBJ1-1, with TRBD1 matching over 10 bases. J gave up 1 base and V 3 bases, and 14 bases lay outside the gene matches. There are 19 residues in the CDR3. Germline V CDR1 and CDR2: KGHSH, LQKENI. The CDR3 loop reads CASSPLPPGQGRPNTEAFF. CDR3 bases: TGTGCCAGCTCACCTTTACCTCCGGGACAGGGGAGGCCGAACACTGAAGCTTTCTTT.

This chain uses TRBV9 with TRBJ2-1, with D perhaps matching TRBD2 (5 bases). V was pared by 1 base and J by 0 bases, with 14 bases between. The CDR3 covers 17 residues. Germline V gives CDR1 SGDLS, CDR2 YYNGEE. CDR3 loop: CASSVLAQGPSYNEQFF. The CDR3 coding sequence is TGTGCCAGCAGCGTACTAGCCCAAGGACCCTCCTACAATGAGCAGTTCTTC.

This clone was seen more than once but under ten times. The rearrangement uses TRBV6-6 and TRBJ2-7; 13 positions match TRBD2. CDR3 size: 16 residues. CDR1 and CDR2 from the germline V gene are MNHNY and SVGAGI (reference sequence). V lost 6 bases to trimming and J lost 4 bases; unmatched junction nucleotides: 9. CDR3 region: CASSNDPGLAGYEQYF. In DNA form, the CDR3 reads TGTGCCAGCAGCAATGATCCGGGACTAGCGGGATACGAGCAGTACTTC.

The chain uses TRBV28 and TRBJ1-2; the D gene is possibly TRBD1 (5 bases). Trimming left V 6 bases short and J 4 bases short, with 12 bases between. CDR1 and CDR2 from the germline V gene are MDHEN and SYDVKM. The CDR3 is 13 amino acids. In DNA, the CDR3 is TGTGCCAGCAGCCGGGACTCCTTCTATGGCTACACCTTC. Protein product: CASSRDSFYGYTF.

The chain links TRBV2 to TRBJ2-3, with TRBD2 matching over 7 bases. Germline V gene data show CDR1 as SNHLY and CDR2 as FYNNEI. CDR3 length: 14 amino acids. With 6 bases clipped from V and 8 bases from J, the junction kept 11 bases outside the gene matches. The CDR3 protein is CASRGGLEGATQYF. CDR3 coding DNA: TGTGCCAGCAGGGGAGGACTAGAAGGAGCTACGCAGTATTTT.

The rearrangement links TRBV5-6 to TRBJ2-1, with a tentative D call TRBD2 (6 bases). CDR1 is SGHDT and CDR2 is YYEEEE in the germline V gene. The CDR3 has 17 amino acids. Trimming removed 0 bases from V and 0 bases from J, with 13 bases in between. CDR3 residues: CASSLATSSSSYNEQFF. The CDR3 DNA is TGTGCCAGCAGCTTGGCGACTAGTTCGAGCTCCTACAATGAGCAGTTCTTC.

The CDR3 DNA reads as TGTGCCAGTAGTCCTCCAAGGATCCGGTGGTCCGGGGAGCTGTTTTTT. Translating it yields CASSPPRIRWSGELFF. The rearrangement joins TRBV19 to TRBJ2-2; D remains unclear. V gave up 5 bases and J gave up 6 bases, with 19 bases separating them. This CDR3 spans 16 amino acids. Germline CDR1 reads LNHDA; CDR2 reads SQIVND (reference sequence).

The CDR3 spells CASSRELDMNTEAFF. As DNA, the CDR3 is TGTGCCAGCTCTCGAGAGTTAGACATGAACACTGAAGCTTTCTTT. The chain links TRBV18 to TRBJ1-1; D unresolved. The ends were cut back, 6 bases at V and 0 bases at J, with 14 bases in the middle. The V gene's germline CDR1 is KGHSH and CDR2 LQKENI. The CDR3 is 15 residues long.

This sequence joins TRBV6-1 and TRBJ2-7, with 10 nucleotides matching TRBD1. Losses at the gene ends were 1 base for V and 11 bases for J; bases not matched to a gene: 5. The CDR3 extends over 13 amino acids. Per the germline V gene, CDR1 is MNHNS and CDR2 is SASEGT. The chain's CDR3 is CASSEGTGGLEYF. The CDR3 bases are TGTGCCAGCAGTGAAGGGACAGGGGGTCTTGAGTACTTC.

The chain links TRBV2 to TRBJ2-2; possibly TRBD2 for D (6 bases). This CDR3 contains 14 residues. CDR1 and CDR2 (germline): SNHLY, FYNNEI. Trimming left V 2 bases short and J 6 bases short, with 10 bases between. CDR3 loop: CASSESSGAGELFF. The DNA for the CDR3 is TGTGCCAGCAGTGAATCATCGGGAGCCGGGGAGCTGTTTTTT.

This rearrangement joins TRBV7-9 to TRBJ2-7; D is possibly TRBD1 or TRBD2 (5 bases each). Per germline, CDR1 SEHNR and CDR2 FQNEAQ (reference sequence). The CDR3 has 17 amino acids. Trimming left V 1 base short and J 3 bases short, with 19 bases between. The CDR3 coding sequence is TGTGCCAGCAGCTTAGTCCGAGGGCAGGGTAGGGGCTACGAGCAGTACTTC. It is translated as CASSLVRGQGRGYEQYF.

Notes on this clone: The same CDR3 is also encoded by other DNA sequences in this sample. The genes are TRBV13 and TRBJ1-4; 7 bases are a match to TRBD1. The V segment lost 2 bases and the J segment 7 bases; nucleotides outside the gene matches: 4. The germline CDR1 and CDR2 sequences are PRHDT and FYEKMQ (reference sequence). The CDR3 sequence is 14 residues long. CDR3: CASSLRQGGEKLFF. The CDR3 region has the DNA TGTGCCAGCAGCTTAAGACAGGGTGGTGAAAAACTGTTTTTT.

The CDR3 bases are TGTGCCAGCAGGGACGGACTAGCCCCCTACGAGCAGTACTTC. Translated, it gives CASRDGLAPYEQYF. The chain joins TRBV25-1 to TRBJ2-7; 8 nucleotides match TRBD2. The ends lost 6 bases at V and 2 bases at J; junction bases unmatched: 6. The CDR3 has 14 residues. Germline values: CDR1 MGHDK, CDR2 SYGVNS.

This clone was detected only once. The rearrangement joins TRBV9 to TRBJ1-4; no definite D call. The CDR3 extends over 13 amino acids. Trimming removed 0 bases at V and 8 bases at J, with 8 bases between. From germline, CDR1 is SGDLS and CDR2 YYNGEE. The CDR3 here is CASSVGGGEKLFF. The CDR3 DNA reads TGTGCCAGCAGCGTAGGGGGTGGGGAAAAACTGTTTTTT.

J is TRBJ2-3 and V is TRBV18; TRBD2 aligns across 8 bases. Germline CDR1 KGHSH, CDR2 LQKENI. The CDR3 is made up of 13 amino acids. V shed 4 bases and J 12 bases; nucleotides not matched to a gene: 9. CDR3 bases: TGTGCCAGCTCACAACCGGGACTAGTCGAACAGTATTTT. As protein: CASSQPGLVEQYF. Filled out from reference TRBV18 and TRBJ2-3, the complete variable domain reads NAGVMQNPRHLVRRRGQEARLRCSPMKGHSHVYWYRQLPEEGLKFMVYLQKENIIDESGMPKERFSAEFPKEGPSILRIQQVVRGDSAAYFCASSQPGLVEQYFGPGTRLTVL.

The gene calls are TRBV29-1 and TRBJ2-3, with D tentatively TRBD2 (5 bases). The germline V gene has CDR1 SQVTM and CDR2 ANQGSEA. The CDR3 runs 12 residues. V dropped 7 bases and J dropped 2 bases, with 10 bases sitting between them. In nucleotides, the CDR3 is TGCAGCGCGGGGATGATCACAGATACGCAGTATTTT. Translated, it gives CSAGMITDTQYF.

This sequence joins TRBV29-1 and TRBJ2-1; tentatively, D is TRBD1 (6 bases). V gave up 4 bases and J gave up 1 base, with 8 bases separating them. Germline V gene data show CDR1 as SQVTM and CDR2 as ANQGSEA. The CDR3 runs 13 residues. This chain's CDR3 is CSVGQASYNEQFF. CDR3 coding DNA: TGCAGCGTTGGACAGGCTTCCTACAATGAGCAGTTCTTC.

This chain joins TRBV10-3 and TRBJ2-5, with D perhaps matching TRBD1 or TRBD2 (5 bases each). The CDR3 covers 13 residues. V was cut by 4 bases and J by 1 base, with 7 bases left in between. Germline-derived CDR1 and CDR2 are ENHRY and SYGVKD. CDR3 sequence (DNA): TGTGCCATCAGTGCAGGGACCCAAGAGACCCAGTACTTC. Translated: CAISAGTQETQYF.

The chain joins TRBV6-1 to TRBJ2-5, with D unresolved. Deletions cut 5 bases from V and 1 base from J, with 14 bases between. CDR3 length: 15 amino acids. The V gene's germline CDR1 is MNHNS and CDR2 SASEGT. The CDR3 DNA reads TGTGCCAGCAGTCCGTTGCACGTGCTCCAAGAGACCCAGTACTTC. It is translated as CASSPLHVLQETQYF.

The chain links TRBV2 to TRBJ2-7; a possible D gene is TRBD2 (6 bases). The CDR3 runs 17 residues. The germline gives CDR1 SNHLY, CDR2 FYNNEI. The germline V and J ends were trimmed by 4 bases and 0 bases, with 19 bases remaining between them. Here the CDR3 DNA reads TGTGCCAGCAGTGTCGGGAGTGATAGATTGAGCTCCTACGAGCAGTACTTC. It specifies CASSVGSDRLSSYEQYF. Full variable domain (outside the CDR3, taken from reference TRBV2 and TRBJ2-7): EPEVTQTPSHQVTQMGQEVILRCVPISNHLYFYWYRQILGQKVEFLVSFYNNEISEKSEIFDDQFSVERPDGSNFTLKIRSTKLEDSAMYFCASSVGSDRLSSYEQYFGPGTRLTVT.

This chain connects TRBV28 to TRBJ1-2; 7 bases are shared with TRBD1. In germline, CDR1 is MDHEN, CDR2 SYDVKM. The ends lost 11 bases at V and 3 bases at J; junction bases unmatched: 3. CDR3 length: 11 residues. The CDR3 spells CALQGHYGYTF. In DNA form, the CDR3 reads TGTGCCTTACAGGGGCACTATGGCTACACCTTC.

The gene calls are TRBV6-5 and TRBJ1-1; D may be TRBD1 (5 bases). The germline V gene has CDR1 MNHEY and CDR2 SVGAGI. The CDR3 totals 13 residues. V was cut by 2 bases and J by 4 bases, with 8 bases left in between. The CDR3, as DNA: TGTGCCAGCAGTTACATGGGGGTCACTGAAGCTTTCTTT. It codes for CASSYMGVTEAFF.

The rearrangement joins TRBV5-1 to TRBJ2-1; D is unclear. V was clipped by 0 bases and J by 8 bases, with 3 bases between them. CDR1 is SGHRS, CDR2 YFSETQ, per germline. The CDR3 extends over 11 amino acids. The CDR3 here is CASSLGHEQFF. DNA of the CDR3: TGCGCCAGCAGCTTGGGACATGAGCAGTTCTTC.

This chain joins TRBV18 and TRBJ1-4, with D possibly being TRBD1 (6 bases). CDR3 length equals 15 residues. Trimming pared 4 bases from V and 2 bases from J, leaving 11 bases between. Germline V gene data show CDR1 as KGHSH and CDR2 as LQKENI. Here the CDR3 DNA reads TGTGCCAGCTCACGGAACACAGGGACTAATGAAAAACTGTTTTTT. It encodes CASSRNTGTNEKLFF.